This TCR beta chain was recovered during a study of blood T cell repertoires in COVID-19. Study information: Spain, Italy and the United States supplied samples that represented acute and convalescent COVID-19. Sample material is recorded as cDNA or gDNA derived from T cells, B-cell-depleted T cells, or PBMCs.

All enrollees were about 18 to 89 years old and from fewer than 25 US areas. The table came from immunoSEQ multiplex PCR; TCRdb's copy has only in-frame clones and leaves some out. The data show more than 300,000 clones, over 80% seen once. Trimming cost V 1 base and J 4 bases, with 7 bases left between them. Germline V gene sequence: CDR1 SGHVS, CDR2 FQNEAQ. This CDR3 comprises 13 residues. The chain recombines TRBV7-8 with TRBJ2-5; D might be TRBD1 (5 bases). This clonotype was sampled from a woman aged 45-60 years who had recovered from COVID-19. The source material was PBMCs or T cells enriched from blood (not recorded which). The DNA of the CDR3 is TGTGCCAGCAGCTTAGACAGGTCAGAGACCCAGTACTTC. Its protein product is CASSLDRSETQYF.